This entry is about one TCR beta chain. The sequenced patients had an expansion of CD8+CD57+ cells seen by flow cytometry. This sample is drawn from a study of CD8+CD57+ T cells in acquired aplastic anemia. Overall study context: When averaged, DNA from sorted CD4+ and CD8+ cells came to about 2.9 ug.

The study profiled TCR beta VDJ and CDR3 using genomic DNA as template. In TCRdb, the reads were re-called with MiXCR into one record per CDR3 protein. The top ten hold under 60% of the sample, which has 200,000 to 250,000 distinct CDR3 sequences, 60% to 80% seen once. Per the germline V gene, CDR1 is DFQATT and CDR2 is SNEGSKA (reference sequence). The length of the CDR3 is 13 residues. V lost 1 base and J lost 3; bases outside the gene matches: 2. Sequenced material: sorted CD4+, CD8+, or CD8+CD57+ T cells (not recorded which) from PBMCs. The sequence was obtained from a human donor with aplastic anemia. The chain joins TRBV20-1 to TRBJ2-7; TRBD1 matches at 8 bases. The CDR3 DNA reads TGCAGTGCTAGAGGAGGACAGGGCTACGAGCAGTACTTC. This sequence encodes CSARGGQGYEQYF.